The 3 T cell receptor beta chains below were found in one sample sequenced in a study of T cells in Graves' hyperthyroidism and ophthalmopathy. The source material, RNA transcripts, was used to amplify TCR beta CDR3 regions. When the TCR CDR3 underwent first-round RT-PCR, the HTBI primer set was used. TCRdb re-analysed the multiplex PCR reads in MiXCR, keeping a single row per CDR3 protein. Among 200,000 to 250,000 distinct CDR3 sequences listed, roughly a sixth were seen once. The sequencing sample was made of blood. These receptors were collected from a man between 45 and 60 years old with Graves' hyperthyroidism.

Many counts were recorded for this clonotype. The chain joins TRBV7-2 to TRBJ1-2; D gene ambiguous. Per the germline V gene, CDR1 is SGHTA and CDR2 is FQGNSA. V lost 5 bases and J 7 bases, leaving 14 bases between the germline ends. This CDR3 spans 13 amino acids. CDR3 in amino acids: CASSPRGYSGYTF. CDR3 in DNA: TGTGCCAGCAGCCCACGGGGTTATAGTGGCTACACCTTC.

This clonotype was observed a handful of times. A read error is possible here, since a much larger clone lies one base away. The chain is built from TRBV11-3 and TRBJ2-1; the match to TRBD2 covers 7 bases. This CDR3 has 14 amino acids. Germline V gives CDR1 SGHNT, CDR2 YENEEA. Unmatched junction bases numbered 12, after V lost 5 bases and J lost 11 bases. In DNA, the CDR3 is TGTGCCAGCAGCCCAGCACCCGGGAGGAATAAGCAGTTCTTC. Residues: CASSPAPGRNKQFF.

This clonotype was detected ten times or more. The rearrangement uses TRBV28 and TRBJ1-5; perhaps TRBD1 as D (5 bases). V lost 2 bases, J lost 8 bases, and 10 bases lay in between. Per the germline V gene, CDR1 is MDHEN and CDR2 is SYDVKM. This CDR3 spans 13 amino acids. CDR3 nucleotides: TGTGCCAGCAGTTTACCAGGGTTCAAGCCCCAGCATTTT. Amino acids: CASSLPGFKPQHF.